This T cell receptor (beta chain) was obtained from a study of molecular identifiers for immune sequencing clone quantification. General study results and limits: Because of identical TCR molecules sharing a barcode, sizes of highly expanded clones could be underestimated. Spike-in Jurkat TCR RNA from a single cell reportedly registered among one million naive cells. Clones of above 20 RNA copies carried over 99% of effector molecules; in naive cells they carried under 1%.

V lost 5 bases and J lost 4, with 12 bases in between. The germline V gene encodes CDR1 LNHNV and CDR2 YYDKDF (reference sequence). This CDR3 region has 15 residues. MiXCR, applied by TCRdb to the PCR reads, yields one record per CDR3 protein. The sample includes hundreds of thousands of distinct CDR3 sequences, 25% of them seen just once. Naive CD8 T cells were sorted as CD8+CD4-CCR7+CD45RA+. This clonotype turned up a few times. Antigen specificity is unknown. The chain combines TRBV15 with TRBJ1-6; unclear D gene. Sequencing input: naive CD8+ T cells from blood, with Jurkat cell RNA spiked in. The sample's subset: FACS-sorted CD8+CD4-CCR7+CD45RA+ naive T cells. The origin of this receptor is a human donor in good health. Some libraries in this study had Jurkat cell RNA spiked in. The CDR3 region is CATSLKAGYNSPLHF. The CDR3 DNA sequence: TGTGCCACCAGCCTTAAAGCAGGTTATAATTCACCCCTCCACTTT. Full variable domain (remainder filled in from reference TRBV15 and TRBJ1-6): DAMVIQNPRYQVTQFGKPVTLSCSQTLNHNVMYWYQQKSSQAPKLLFHYYDKDFNNEADTPDNFQSRRPNTSFCFLDIRSPGLGDTAMYLCATSLKAGYNSPLHFGNGTRLTVT.